This T cell receptor beta chain was recovered during a study of cytotoxic CD8 clonotypes in ibrutinib-treated CLL. Background on the study: Responses: some 24 partial, 2 complete; after median around 64 months, around 14 stayed remitted, around twelve progressed.

The protocol was immunoSEQ multiplex PCR, while the TCRdb copy is restricted to in-frame clones and leaves out a portion. The sample lists about 300,000 clones; 76% were seen once. The CDR3 is 14 residues long. This clonotype was sampled from a human donor with chronic lymphocytic leukemia. The sample was PBMCs, taken at disease progression, from a patient treated with ibrutinib. The chain is built from TRBV21-1 and TRBJ2-7; TRBD2, the D gene given by the table, was not confirmed from the DNA. TRBV21-1 is assigned pseudogene status. DNA for the CDR3: TGTGCCAGCGTACTAGCGGCCCTCTCCTACGAGCAGTACTTC. This encodes CASVLAALSYEQYF.